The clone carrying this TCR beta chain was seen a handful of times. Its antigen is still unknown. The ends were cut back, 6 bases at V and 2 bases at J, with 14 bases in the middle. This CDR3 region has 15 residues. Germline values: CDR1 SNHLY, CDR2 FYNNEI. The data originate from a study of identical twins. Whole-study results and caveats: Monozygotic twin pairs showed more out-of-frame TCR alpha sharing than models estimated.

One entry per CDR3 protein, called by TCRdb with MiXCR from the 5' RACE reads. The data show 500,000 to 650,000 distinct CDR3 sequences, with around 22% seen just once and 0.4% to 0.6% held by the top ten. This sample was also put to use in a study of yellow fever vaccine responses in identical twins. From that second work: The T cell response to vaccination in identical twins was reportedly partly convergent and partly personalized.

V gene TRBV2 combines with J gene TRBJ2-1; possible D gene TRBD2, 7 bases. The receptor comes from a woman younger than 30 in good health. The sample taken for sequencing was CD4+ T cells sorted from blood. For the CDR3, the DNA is TGTGCCAGCAGGAGGGGGGGCTCGACCTACAATGAGCAGTTCTTC. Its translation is CASRRGGSTYNEQFF.